The T cell receptor (beta chain) under discussion was sequenced for a study of immune heterogeneity within non-small cell lung tumors. Study-wide context: The composition of the tumors was 4 squamous cell carcinomas, about 10 non-squamous carcinomas and 1 not otherwise specified.

TCR beta CDR3 regions came from multiplex PCR with 32 forward V and 13 reverse J primers. TCRdb reanalysed the multiplex PCR reads using MiXCR and keeps one entry per CDR3 protein. The sample yields around 9,600 distinct CDR3 sequences, 25% to 40% seen once. Template input was genomic DNA from bulk tumor (600 ng per sample). Surgery yielded several widely spaced biopsies per primary tumor. Patients had untreated, newly diagnosed non-small cell lung cancer and underwent curative surgery. This clonotype is termed medium-sized. This TCR derives from a man aged 60 to 75 with non-small cell lung cancer. The sample comprised lung tumor tissue.

The CDR3 sequence: CASSWDRGPSSYNEQFF. CDR3 nucleotides: TGCGCCAGCAGCTGGGACAGGGGGCCAAGCTCCTACAATGAGCAGTTCTTC. The V gene is TRBV5-1, the J gene TRBJ2-1; 12 bases line up with TRBD1. Germline CDR1 and CDR2: SGHRS and YFSETQ. V was pared by 3 bases and J by 0 bases, with 4 bases of the junction left unmatched. This CDR3 region has 17 residues.